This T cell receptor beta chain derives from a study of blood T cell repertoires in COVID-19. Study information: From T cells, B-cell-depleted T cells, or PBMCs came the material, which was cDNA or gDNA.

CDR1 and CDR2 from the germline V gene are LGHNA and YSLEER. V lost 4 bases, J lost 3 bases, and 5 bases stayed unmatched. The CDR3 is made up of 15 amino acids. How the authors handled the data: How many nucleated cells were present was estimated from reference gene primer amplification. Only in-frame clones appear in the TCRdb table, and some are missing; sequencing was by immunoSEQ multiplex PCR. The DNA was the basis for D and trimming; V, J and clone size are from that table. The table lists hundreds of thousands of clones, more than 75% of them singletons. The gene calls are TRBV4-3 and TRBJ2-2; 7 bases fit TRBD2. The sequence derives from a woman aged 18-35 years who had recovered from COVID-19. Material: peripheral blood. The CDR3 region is CASSRTTSDTGELFF. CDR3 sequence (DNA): TGCGCCAGCAGCCGGACCACTAGCGACACCGGGGAGCTGTTTTTT.